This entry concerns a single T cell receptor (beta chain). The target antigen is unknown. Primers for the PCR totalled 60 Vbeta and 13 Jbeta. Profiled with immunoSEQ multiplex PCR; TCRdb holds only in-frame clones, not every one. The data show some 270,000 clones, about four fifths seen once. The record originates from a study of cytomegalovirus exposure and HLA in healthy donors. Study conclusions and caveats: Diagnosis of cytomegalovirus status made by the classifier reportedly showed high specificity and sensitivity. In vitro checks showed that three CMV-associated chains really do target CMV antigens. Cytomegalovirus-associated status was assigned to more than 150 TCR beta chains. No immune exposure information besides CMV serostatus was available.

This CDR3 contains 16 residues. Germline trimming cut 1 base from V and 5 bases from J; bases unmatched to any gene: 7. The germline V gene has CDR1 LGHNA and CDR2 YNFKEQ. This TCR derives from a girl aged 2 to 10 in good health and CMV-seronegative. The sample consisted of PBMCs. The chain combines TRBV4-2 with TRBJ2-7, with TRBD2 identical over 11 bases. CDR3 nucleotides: TGTGCCAGCAGCCAAGCTTCTCTAGCGGGAGGACACGAGCAGTACTTC. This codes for CASSQASLAGGHEQYF.